What follows are 6 T cell receptor beta chains derived from one specimen sequenced in a study of lymphopenia after photon versus proton radiotherapy. Sequencing used immunoSEQ multiplex PCR; TCRdb keeps in-frame clones, though not all of them. The data show tens of thousands of clones, with over 85% seen just once and roughly 0.71% held by the top ten. Source: peripheral blood, taken from a patient treated with photon-based radiotherapy. The receptors were gathered from a woman aged 45 to 65 with cholangiocarcinoma.

The CDR3 protein is CASSLVGDLGAARTEAFF. Here the CDR3 DNA reads TGTGCCAGCAGCCTCGTGGGGGATCTCGGGGCAGCACGGACTGAAGCTTTCTTT. The rearrangement joins TRBV5-4 to TRBJ1-1, with D tentatively TRBD1 (5 bases). CDR3 length equals 18 residues. Per germline, CDR1 SGHNT and CDR2 YYREEE (reference sequence). Trimming took off 4 bases at V and 5 bases at J, with 27 bases between the two ends.

The chain joins TRBV10-3 to TRBJ2-1, with 11 bases lining up with TRBD2. J gave up 9 bases and V 5 bases, and 3 bases lay outside the gene matches. The CDR3 totals 13 residues. Per the germline V gene, CDR1 is ENHRY and CDR2 is SYGVKD. The CDR3 reads CAISRLAGIEQFF. The CDR3 DNA sequence: TGTGCCATCAGTCGACTAGCGGGGATTGAGCAGTTCTTC.

The chain joins TRBV28 to TRBJ1-2; maybe TRBD1 (5 bases). This CDR3 is built from 14 residues. CDR1 is MDHEN and CDR2 is SYDVKM in the germline V gene. V lost 5 bases to trimming and J lost 0 bases, with 10 bases between them. The CDR3: CASSRQLSNYGYTF. The CDR3 DNA reads as TGTGCCAGCAGTAGACAGTTATCTAACTATGGCTACACCTTC.

This chain uses TRBV14 with TRBJ1-2; no reliable D call. CDR3 size: 13 residues. The germline V and J ends were trimmed by 8 bases and 8 bases, with 18 bases remaining between them. Germline-derived CDR1 and CDR2 are SGHDN and FVKESK. The CDR3 reads CASSPSPMGGYTF. Written as DNA, the CDR3 is TGTGCCAGCTCCCCAAGCCCCATGGGGGGCTACACCTTC.

The J gene is TRBJ1-6, the V gene TRBV7-8; D unclear. The CDR3 length is 14 residues. Trimming cost V 0 bases and J 7 bases, with 7 bases left between them. CDR1 and CDR2 (germline): SGHVS, FQNEAQ. CDR3 amino acids: CASSLAQANSPLHF. The CDR3, as DNA: TGTGCCAGCAGCTTAGCTCAAGCGAATTCACCCCTCCACTTT.

The CDR3 DNA follows: TGTGCCAGCTCAAATTTTTTCGGGCAGGAGAACACTGAAGCTTTCTTT. Translated: CASSNFFGQENTEAFF. The chain links TRBV18 to TRBJ1-1; no clear D. Per germline, CDR1 KGHSH and CDR2 LQKENI. The length of the CDR3 is 16 residues. Trimming removed 5 bases from V and 1 base from J, with 17 bases in between.